What follows are 16 T cell receptor beta chains derived from one specimen sequenced in a study of T cell repertoires in cytomegalovirus infection. Each CDR3 protein gets one entry after TCRdb re-called the reads with MiXCR. This sample carries roughly 300,000 distinct CDR3 sequences, more than 9% of them seen once, and the ten largest clones take about 3.9%. What was sequenced was PBMCs. Every receptor here comes from a human donor in good health (CMV status not recorded). Some clones in this sample may be carry-over from other donors' samples.

About this clonotype: The conserved final phenylalanine or tryptophan is absent from the CDR3, which likely points to a read error. The chain combines TRBV30 with TRBJ2-7, with D uncertain. Trimming stripped 4 bases from V and 0 bases from J, with 10 bases between. CDR3 length: 13 residues. The germline V gene has CDR1 GTSNPN and CDR2 SVGIG (reference sequence). CDR3 amino acids: CAWTLGSSYEQYY. CDR3 DNA sequence: TGTGCCTGGACCCTCGGAAGCTCCTACGAGCAGTACTAC.

This clonotype was picked up many times. This rearrangement joins TRBV30 to TRBJ2-7; 8 nucleotides align to TRBD2. J was trimmed by 7 bases and V by 1 base; bases with no gene match: 12. Germline values: CDR1 GTSNPN, CDR2 SVGIG (reference sequence). The CDR3 sequence is 15 residues long. Here the CDR3 DNA reads TGTGCCTGGAGTGCCCCAACTAGCGGAACGTGGGAGCAGTACTTC. Protein sequence: CAWSAPTSGTWEQYF.

In its sample, this clonotype was seen a few times. The V and J genes are TRBV7-2 and TRBJ2-5, with TRBD2 identical over 12 bases. This CDR3 contains 17 residues. The junction had 11 bases not matched to a gene; V was cut back by 4 bases and J by 5 bases. Germline V CDR1 and CDR2: SGHTA, FQGNSA. The CDR3 is CASSSGRLAGGPETQYF. CDR3 DNA sequence: TGTGCCAGCAGCTCCGGACGTCTAGCGGGGGGGCCTGAGACCCAGTACTTC. Full variable domain (remainder filled in from reference TRBV7-2 and TRBJ2-5): GAGVSQSPSNKVTEKGKDVELRCDPISGHTALYWYRQSLGQGLEFLIYFQGNSAPDKSGLPSDRFSAERTGGSVSTLTIQRTQQEDSAVYLCASSSGRLAGGPETQYFGPGTRLLVL.

This clonotype was detected a few times. V usage is TRBV6-5 and J usage is TRBJ2-1, with 7 bases fitting TRBD2. The CDR3 sequence is 15 residues long. Unmatched junction bases numbered 16, after V lost 10 bases and J lost 7 bases. Per germline, CDR1 MNHEY and CDR2 SVGAGI. The CDR3 DNA reads as TGTGCCACCCGAATCGGAGCGGGGACTGGGAATGAGCAGTTCTTC. This translates into CATRIGAGTGNEQFF.

This clonotype has ten or more counts. The V gene is TRBV7-2, the J gene TRBJ2-5; D remains unclear. CDR1 is SGHTA, CDR2 FQGNSA, per germline. The CDR3 has 14 amino acids. V was clipped by 3 bases and J by 4 bases, with 12 bases between them. CDR3 region: CASSFQWFGETQYF. In nucleotides, the CDR3 is TGTGCCAGCAGCTTTCAGTGGTTTGGAGAGACCCAGTACTTC. The variable domain in full, completed from reference TRBV7-2 and TRBJ2-5, reads GAGVSQSPSNKVTEKGKDVELRCDPISGHTALYWYRQSLGQGLEFLIYFQGNSAPDKSGLPSDRFSAERTGGSVSTLTIQRTQQEDSAVYLCASSFQWFGETQYFGPGTRLLVL.

The chain joins TRBV7-9 to TRBJ1-1; possibly TRBD1 for D (5 bases). Germline CDR1 SEHNR, CDR2 FQNEAQ (reference sequence). The V end was cut by 0 bases, the J end by 4 bases, with 15 bases between. This CDR3 spans 16 amino acids. CDR3 region: CASSLAGGVSSTEAFF. For the CDR3, the DNA is TGTGCCAGCAGCTTAGCGGGAGGGGTATCGAGCACTGAAGCTTTCTTT.

The table lists this clonotype with a few counts. The V call is TRBV7-2, the J call TRBJ1-3; 8 nucleotides agree with TRBD1. V dropped 2 bases and J dropped 6; count of bases not matched to a gene: 6. CDR1 is SGHTA and CDR2 is FQGNSA in the germline V gene. The CDR3 is 15 residues long. The CDR3 bases are TGTGCCAGCAGCTTACCGGACAGGGTGGCAAACACCATATATTTT. Protein sequence: CASSLPDRVANTIYF.

Ten or more counts support this clonotype. The chain joins TRBV4-1 to TRBJ1-1, with no clear D. Trimming pared 1 base from V and 4 bases from J, leaving 7 bases between. The CDR3 loop spans 13 amino acids. Germline V gene lookup returns CDR1 MGHRA and CDR2 YSYEKL. CDR3 in amino acids: CASSQGIITEAFF. CDR3 bases: TGCGCCAGCAGCCAAGGTATAATCACTGAAGCTTTCTTT.

The chain recombines TRBV18 with TRBJ2-1, with TRBD2 identical over 9 bases. CDR3 length equals 15 residues. Germline V gene data show CDR1 as KGHSH and CDR2 as LQKENI. The J segment lost 7 bases and the V segment lost 5 bases, leaving 9 bases of the junction unmatched. The CDR3 is CASSRIAGVGNEQFF. DNA of the CDR3: TGTGCCAGCTCAAGGATAGCGGGAGTGGGGAATGAGCAGTTCTTC.

This chain joins TRBV28 and TRBJ2-1; 7 bases line up with TRBD2. V shed 4 bases and J 8 bases; nucleotides not matched to a gene: 14. Germline values: CDR1 MDHEN, CDR2 SYDVKM. The CDR3 contains 16 residues. The CDR3 loop reads CASSSPPEGGSDEQFF. CDR3 nucleotide sequence: TGTGCCAGCAGTTCCCCCCCCGAGGGAGGGTCCGATGAGCAGTTCTTC.

The J gene is TRBJ2-3, the V gene TRBV11-2, with D perhaps TRBD1 (5 bases). The CDR3 length is 17 residues. Trimming took 5 bases from V and 1 from J, leaving 19 bases between them. Germline V gene data show CDR1 as SGHAT and CDR2 as FQNNGV. The CDR3 here is CASSPITGRRGTDTQYF. In nucleotides, the CDR3 is TGTGCCAGCAGCCCCATTACAGGCCGTAGGGGCACAGATACGCAGTATTTT.

This clonotype was observed a handful of times. The rearrangement joins TRBV7-3 to TRBJ2-1; the match to TRBD1 covers 9 bases. Germline loops: CDR1 SGHTA, CDR2 FQGTGA. The V and J ends lost 5 bases and 7 bases, in that order; junction bases with no gene match: 15. This CDR3 contains 17 residues. The CDR3 region is CASSQDRGPISVNEQFF. CDR3 DNA: TGTGCCAGCAGCCAGGACAGGGGCCCTATTTCGGTAAATGAGCAGTTCTTC.

The J gene is TRBJ2-1, the V gene TRBV30; 10 positions agree with TRBD2. Losses at the gene ends were 2 bases for V and 0 bases for J; bases not matched to a gene: 10. The CDR3 is 18 amino acids. CDR1 GTSNPN and CDR2 SVGIG come from the germline V gene (reference sequence). The CDR3 DNA reads TGTGCCTGGAGTTCGGCACTAGCGGGGTTGAGCTCCTACAATGAGCAGTTCTTC. As protein: CAWSSALAGLSSYNEQFF.

This clonotype was counted many times. This chain joins TRBV7-2 and TRBJ1-1, with D tentatively TRBD1 (6 bases). The CDR3 has 15 amino acids. Trimming took off 4 bases at V and 6 bases at J, with 18 bases between the two ends. CDR1 is SGHTA, CDR2 FQGNSA, per germline. In DNA form, the CDR3 reads TGTGCCAGCAGCTACCTATCTACAGGGAAAGCTGAAGCTTTCTTT. It codes for CASSYLSTGKAEAFF.

The rearrangement uses TRBV20-1 and TRBJ1-2; D possibly corresponds to TRBD1 (5 bases). The ends were cut back, 6 bases at V and 0 bases at J, with 17 bases in the middle. The CDR3 runs to 15 residues. In germline, CDR1 is DFQATT, CDR2 SNEGSKA (reference sequence). This CDR3 reads CSASAGHPTNYGYTF. The CDR3 bases are TGCAGTGCGAGCGCCGGACATCCTACTAACTATGGCTACACCTTC.

This chain joins TRBV5-4 and TRBJ1-4, with D unresolved. V lost 1 base and J 5 bases, leaving 12 bases between the germline ends. The CDR3 contains 15 residues. Per germline, CDR1 SGHNT and CDR2 YYREEE (reference sequence). In DNA form, the CDR3 reads TGTGCCAGCAGCTTGAATTCTCGGCTGAATGAAAAACTGTTTTTT. Its translation is CASSLNSRLNEKLFF.